These 11 T cell receptor beta chains originate from one sample sequenced in a study of blood T cells in healthy people across ages. Using a J-beta primer mix together with a sample-barcoded 5' primer, a second PCR was run for about 6 to 11 cycles. TCRdb reprocessed the 5' RACE reads with MiXCR, giving one entry per CDR3 protein. The table records about 1.8 million distinct CDR3 sequences, about 49% of them present only once. Sequenced input: blood. The origin of the receptors is a woman aged 40 to 50 in good health.

The V and J genes are TRBV20-1 and TRBJ1-6; 8 nucleotides align to TRBD1. This CDR3 has 16 amino acids. The V gene end was trimmed by 2 bases and the J gene end by 5 bases; junction bases not matched to a gene: 8. The V gene's germline CDR1 is DFQATT and CDR2 SNEGSKA (reference sequence). CDR3 coding DNA: TGCAGTGCTAGATCGGTTCAGGGGGCGAATAATTCACCCCTCCACTTT. Translation gives CSARSVQGANNSPLHF.

This clonotype turned up a few times. CDR3 sequence reads: CASSLGRDSTSSYEQYF. The CDR3, as DNA: TGTGCCAGCAGCTTAGGCCGGGACAGCACGAGCTCCTACGAGCAGTACTTC. The chain recombines TRBV7-2 with TRBJ2-7; 7 bases align to TRBD1. In germline, CDR1 is SGHTA, CDR2 FQGNSA. V lost 1 base to trimming and J lost 0 bases; unmatched junction nucleotides: 9. This CDR3 is 17 amino acids long.

The rearrangement links TRBV7-9 to TRBJ2-1, with TRBD2 as a possible D gene (6 bases). Trimming took off 2 bases at V and 5 bases at J, with 13 bases between the two ends. The CDR3 extends over 15 amino acids. Germline CDR1 and CDR2: SEHNR and FQNEAQ (reference sequence). The CDR3, as DNA: TGTGCCAGCAGCTTATTCGCGGGGCCAGACAATGAGCAGTTCTTC. Amino acids: CASSLFAGPDNEQFF.

This clonotype was observed a few times. The junction differs from germline at one of its ends, possibly a read error. The chain combines TRBV7-7 with TRBJ2-5, with D possibly called TRBD1 or TRBD2 (6 bases each). Per germline, CDR1 SSHAT and CDR2 FNYEAQ (reference sequence). The CDR3 is 15 amino acids. The chain's CDR3 is CASSAEKGGQATQYF. The DNA of the CDR3 is TGTGCTAGCAGCGCTGAAAAGGGGGGTCAAGCGACCCAGTACTTC.

This clonotype occurred once. The chain recombines TRBV12-3 or TRBV12-4 with TRBJ2-4; 9 bases fit TRBD1. The J call is uncertain, as TRBJ2-7 better fits the DNA end. The CDR3 totals 15 residues. The CDR3 DNA reads as TGTGCCAGCAGTCTGCCCGGGACAGGGAAGGGCGAGCAGTACTTC. It translates to CASSLPGTGKGEQYF.

The chain links TRBV12-3 or TRBV12-4 to TRBJ2-1, with 7 positions matching TRBD2. The CDR3 length is 13 residues. V trimming: 4 bases; J trimming: 6 bases; junction bases outside the gene matches: 3. The CDR3 sequence is CASSWGRANEQFF. In DNA form, the CDR3 reads TGTGCCAGCAGTTGGGGGAGGGCCAATGAGCAGTTCTTC.

The gene calls are TRBV20-1 and TRBJ1-4; the D gene is possibly TRBD1 (5 bases). Trimming took 5 bases from V and 6 from J, leaving 16 bases between them. The CDR3 has 14 amino acids. The germline CDR1 and CDR2 sequences are DFQATT and SNEGSKA (reference sequence). The chain's CDR3 is CSAPAGLEDEKLFF. DNA of the CDR3: TGCAGTGCTCCCGCAGGGCTGGAGGATGAAAAACTGTTTTTT.

This clonotype was seen only once. The chain uses TRBV5-6 and TRBJ1-6; D is undetermined. The CDR3 totals 14 residues. The germline gives CDR1 SGHDT, CDR2 YYEEEE. V was clipped by 1 base and J by 8 bases, with 10 bases between them. In DNA form, the CDR3 reads TGTGCCAGCAGCTTGATAGTTACTCATTCACCCCTCCACTTT. Translated, it gives CASSLIVTHSPLHF.

The chain links TRBV6-1 to TRBJ1-1; unclear D gene. Deletions cut 6 bases from V and 2 bases from J, with 19 bases between. The CDR3 is 16 residues long. Per the germline V gene, CDR1 is MNHNS and CDR2 is SASEGT. The CDR3 loop is CASSANPVTENTEAFF. CDR3 sequence (DNA): TGTGCCAGCAGCGCGAACCCCGTTACAGAAAACACTGAAGCTTTCTTT.

The V and J genes are TRBV9 and TRBJ2-1, with unresolved D. Looked up from germline, CDR1 is SGDLS and CDR2 is YYNGEE. Trimming shortened V by 0 bases and J by 10 bases, and 8 bases separated the two germline ends. This CDR3 contains 12 residues. The CDR3 DNA follows: TGTGCCAGCAGCGTAGGACCGTGGGAGCAGTTCTTC. As protein: CASSVGPWEQFF.

This clonotype was seen only a few times. The V and J genes are TRBV10-3 and TRBJ2-7, with 11 bases matching TRBD2. The CDR3 runs to 16 residues. Germline CDR1 and CDR2: ENHRY and SYGVKD. The J segment lost 4 bases and the V segment lost 0 bases, leaving 5 bases of the junction unmatched. CDR3 in amino acids: CAISESGLAGGYEQYF. The CDR3 DNA reads TGTGCCATCAGTGAGTCTGGCCTAGCGGGGGGATACGAGCAGTACTTC.